This is a list of T cell receptor beta chains from one sample in a study of control samples from healthy donors and cancer patients. Measured with immunoSEQ multiplex PCR; TCRdb has only the in-frame clones, and not every one. The table includes roughly 170,000 clones, 90% to 95% detected once. Material for sequencing was blood. Receptors originate from a woman between 18 and 29 years old in good health. The CDR3 runs from the conserved cysteine through the conserved F or W. Each record gives: clone size, J gene, D gene, V gene, CDR3 DNA, CDR3 protein. A D gene is named only where the DNA matches it firmly. Clone size is stated in some rows and not others, as once, few, many or a class when expanded.

>-|TRBJ2-3|TRBD1|TRBV5-4
TGTGCCAGCAGCGTTGGACAGGGGAGAGGGGCAGATACGCAGTATTTT
CASSVGQGRGADTQYF
>-|TRBJ1-1|-|TRBV6-2/TRBV6-3
TGTGCCAGCAGTTACGGGAGATCTGAAGCTTTCTTT
CASSYGRSEAFF
>-|TRBJ1-5|-|TRBV7-2
TGTGCCAGCACCCTACAGGCGAACAATCAGCCCCAGCATTTT
CASTLQANNQPQHF
>once|TRBJ2-2|-|TRBV11-3
TGTGCCAGCAGCTCTTTCGGGGAGCTGTTTTTT
CASSSFGELFF
>-|TRBJ2-1|-|TRBV5-8
TGTGCCAGCAGCTTGTTGGCGGGGACCGTATACAATGAGCAGTTCTTC
CASSLLAGTVYNEQFF
>-|TRBJ1-6|TRBD1|TRBV10-3
TGTGCCATCAGCCTGACCGGGACAGGGGACTCACCCCTCCACTTT
CAISLTGTGDSPLHF
>-|TRBJ1-3|TRBD1|TRBV11-2
TGTGCCAGCAGCCCGGGACAGGGGGATGACTCTGGAAACACCATATATTTT
CASSPGQGDDSGNTIYF
>-|TRBJ1-1|-|TRBV7-9
TGTGCCAGCAGCTTATTTGGCGGGAATGATGAAGCTTTCTTT
CASSLFGGNDEAFF
>-|TRBJ2-2|-|TRBV6-5
TGTGCCAGCAGTTACTTTAGGGCCTCCGGGACCGGGGAGCTGTTTTTT
CASSYFRASGTGELFF
>-|TRBJ1-1|-|TRBV6-1
TGTGCCAGCAGTGAAGTTATAACAGCTTTCTTT
CASSEVITAFF
>-|TRBJ1-2|TRBD1|TRBV9
TGTGCCAGCAGCGTAGGAAGGGACAGGGAGGAAGGCTACACCTTC
CASSVGRDREEGYTF
>once|TRBJ1-2|TRBD1|TRBV3-1/TRBV3-2
TGTGCCAGCAGCCAAGATAGGAACAGGGGAGAGTATGGCTACACCTTC
CASSQDRNRGEYGYTF
>few|TRBJ1-5|TRBD1|TRBV6-5
TGTGCCAGCAGGACAGGGGATAGCAATCAGCCCCAGCATTTT
CASRTGDSNQPQHF
>once|TRBJ1-1|-|TRBV20-1
TGCAGTGCTAGCAGGAACACTGAAGCTTTCTTT
CSASRNTEAFF
>-|TRBJ2-7|-|TRBV24-1
TGTGCCACCAGTGCAGGGTCTTACGAGCAGTACTTC
CATSAGSYEQYF
>-|TRBJ2-1|TRBD2|TRBV11-3
TGTGCCAGCAGCTTAACGAGCGGGAGGGCCAATGAGCAGTTCTTC
CASSLTSGRANEQFF
>-|TRBJ2-1|-|TRBV7-9
TGTGCCAGCAGCCCCGCGGGGTTGGCTAAAAGGAATGAGCAGTTCTTC
CASSPAGLAKRNEQFF
>-|TRBJ1-2|-|TRBV5-5
TGTGCCAGCAGCTCGCGACAGGAGGGGAACTATGGCTACACCTTC
CASSSRQEGNYGYTF
>-|TRBJ1-4|-|TRBV19
TGTGCCAGTAGTATGGAAACAGGGTACAAAACTAATGAAAAACTGTTTTTT
CASSMETGYKTNEKLFF
>-|TRBJ2-2|TRBD1|TRBV5-1
TGCGCCAGCGAGGGGACAGATAACACCGGGGAGCTGTTTTTT
CASEGTDNTGELFF
>-|TRBJ2-5|TRBD1|TRBV18
TGTGCCAGCTCACCGCCGCTCGGGACAGTCGAAGAGACCCAGTACTTC
CASSPPLGTVEETQYF
>-|TRBJ2-5|-|TRBV6-5
TGTGCCAGCAGTAGAGCGGAGACCCAGTACTTC
CASSRAETQYF
>once|TRBJ1-6|TRBD1|TRBV15
TGTGCCACCACCGAGGGGGCACTCAATTCACCCCTCCACTTT
CATTEGALNSPLHF